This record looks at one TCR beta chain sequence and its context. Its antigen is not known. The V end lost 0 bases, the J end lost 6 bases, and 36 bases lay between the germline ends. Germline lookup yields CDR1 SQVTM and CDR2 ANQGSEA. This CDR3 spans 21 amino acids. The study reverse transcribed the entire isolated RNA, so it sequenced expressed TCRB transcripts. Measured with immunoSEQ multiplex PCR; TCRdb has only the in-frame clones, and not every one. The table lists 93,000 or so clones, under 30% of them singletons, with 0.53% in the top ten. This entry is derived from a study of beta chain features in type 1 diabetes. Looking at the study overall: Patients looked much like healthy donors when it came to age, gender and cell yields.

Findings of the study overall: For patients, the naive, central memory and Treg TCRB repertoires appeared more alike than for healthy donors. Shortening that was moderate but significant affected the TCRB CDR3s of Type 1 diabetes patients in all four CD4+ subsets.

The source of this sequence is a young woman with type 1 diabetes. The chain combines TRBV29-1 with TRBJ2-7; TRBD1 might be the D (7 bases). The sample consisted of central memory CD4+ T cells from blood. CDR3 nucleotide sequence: TGCAGCGTTGAAGATGGATTAACAGGGGACGAAATGGGGGGCACTGGGTCCGAGCAGTACGTC. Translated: CSVEDGLTGDEMGGTGSEQYV.